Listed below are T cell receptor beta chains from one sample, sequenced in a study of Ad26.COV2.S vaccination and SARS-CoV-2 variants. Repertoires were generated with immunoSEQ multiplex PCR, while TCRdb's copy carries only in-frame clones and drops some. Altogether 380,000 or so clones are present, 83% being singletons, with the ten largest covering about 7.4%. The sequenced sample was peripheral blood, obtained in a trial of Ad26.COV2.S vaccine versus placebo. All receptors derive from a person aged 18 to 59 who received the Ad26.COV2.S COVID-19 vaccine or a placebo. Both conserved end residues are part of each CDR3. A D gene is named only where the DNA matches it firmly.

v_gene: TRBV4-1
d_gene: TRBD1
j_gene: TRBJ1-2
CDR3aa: CASSQGQGARGYTF

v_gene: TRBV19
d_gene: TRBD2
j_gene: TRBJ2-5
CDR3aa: CASTFTSGGYETQYF

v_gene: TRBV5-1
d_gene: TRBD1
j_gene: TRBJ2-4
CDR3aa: CASSSWTGVENIQYF

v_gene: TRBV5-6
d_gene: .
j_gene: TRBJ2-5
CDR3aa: CASSFRGEETQYF

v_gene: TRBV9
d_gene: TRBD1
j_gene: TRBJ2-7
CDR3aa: CASSAGGQGLSYEQYF

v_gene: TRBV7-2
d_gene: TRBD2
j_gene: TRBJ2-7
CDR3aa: CASTSGLGYEQYF

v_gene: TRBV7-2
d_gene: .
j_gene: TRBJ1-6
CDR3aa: CASSLALGWGDSPLHF

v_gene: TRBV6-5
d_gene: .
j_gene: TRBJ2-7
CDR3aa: CASSYSRQGVNEQYF

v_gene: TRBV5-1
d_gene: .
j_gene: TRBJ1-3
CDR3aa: CASSLPSSNGNTIYF

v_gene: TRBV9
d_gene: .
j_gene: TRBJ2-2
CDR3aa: CASSARGEELFF

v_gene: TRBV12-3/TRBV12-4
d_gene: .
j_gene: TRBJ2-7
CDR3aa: CASSLPGIYEQYF

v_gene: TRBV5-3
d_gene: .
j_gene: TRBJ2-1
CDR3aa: CAPVQEGGNEQFF

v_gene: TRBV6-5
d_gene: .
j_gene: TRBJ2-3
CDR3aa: CASSYSSGFRMTQYF

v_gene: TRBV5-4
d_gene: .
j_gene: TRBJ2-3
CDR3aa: CASSSGLHTDTQYF

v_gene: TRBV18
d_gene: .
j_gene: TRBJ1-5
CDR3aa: CASSRAGIDNQPQHF

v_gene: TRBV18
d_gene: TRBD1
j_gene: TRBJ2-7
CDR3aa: CASSPPGQGHEQYF

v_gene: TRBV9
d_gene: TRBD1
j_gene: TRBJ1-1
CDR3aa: CASSAQGAEAFF

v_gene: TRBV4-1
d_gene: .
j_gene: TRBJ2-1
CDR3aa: CASSQEFLSYNEQFF

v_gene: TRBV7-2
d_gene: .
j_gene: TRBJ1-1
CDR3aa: CASSLVAWTNTEAFF

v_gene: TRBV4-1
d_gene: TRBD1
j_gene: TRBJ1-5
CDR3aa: CASTRGTGGDQPQHF

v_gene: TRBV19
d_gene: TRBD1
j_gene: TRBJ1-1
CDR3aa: CASSPTGGWAFF

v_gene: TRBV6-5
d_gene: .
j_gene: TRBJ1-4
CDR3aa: CASSYSEREKLFF

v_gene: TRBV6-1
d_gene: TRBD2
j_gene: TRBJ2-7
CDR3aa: CASSEPPSGSYEQYF

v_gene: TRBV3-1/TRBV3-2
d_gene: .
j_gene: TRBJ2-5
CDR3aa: CASSQRAGRDQETQYF

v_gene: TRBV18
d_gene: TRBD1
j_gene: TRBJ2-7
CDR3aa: CASSPSLDRGPYEQYF

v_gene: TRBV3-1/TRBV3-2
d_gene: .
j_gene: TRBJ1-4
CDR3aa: CASSQGATNEKLFF

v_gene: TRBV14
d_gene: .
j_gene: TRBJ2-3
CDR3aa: CASSQEWGTSTDTQYF

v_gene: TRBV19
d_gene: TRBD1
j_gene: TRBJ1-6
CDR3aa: CASSGRDRGPNSPLHF

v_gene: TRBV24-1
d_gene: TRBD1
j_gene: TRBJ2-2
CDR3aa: CATSDPGQGDTGELFF

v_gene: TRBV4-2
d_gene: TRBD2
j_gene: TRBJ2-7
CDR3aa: CASSDGTSGYEQYF

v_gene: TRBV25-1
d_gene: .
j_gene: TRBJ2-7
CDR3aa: CASSGYHEQYF

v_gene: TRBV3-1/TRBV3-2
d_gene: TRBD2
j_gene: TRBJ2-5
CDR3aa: CASSPGLAAQETQYF

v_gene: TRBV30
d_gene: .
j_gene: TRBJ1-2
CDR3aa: CAWSVALDYGYTF

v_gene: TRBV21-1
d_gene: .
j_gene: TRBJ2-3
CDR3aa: CASSRRGEPTDTQYF

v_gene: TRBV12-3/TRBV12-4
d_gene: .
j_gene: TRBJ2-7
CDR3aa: CASSLSGGQQYF

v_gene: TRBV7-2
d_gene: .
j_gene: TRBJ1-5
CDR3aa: CASSLRFSGNQPQHF

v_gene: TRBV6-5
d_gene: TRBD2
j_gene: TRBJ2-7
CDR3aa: CASSPGLAIHEQYF

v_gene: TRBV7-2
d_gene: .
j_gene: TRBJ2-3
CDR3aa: CASSLATGDTQYF

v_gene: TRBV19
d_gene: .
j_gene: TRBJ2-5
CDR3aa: CASSIGANQETQYF

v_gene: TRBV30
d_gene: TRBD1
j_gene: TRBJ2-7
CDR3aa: CAWSPDRGSEQYF

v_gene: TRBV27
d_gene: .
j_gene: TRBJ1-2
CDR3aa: CASSLYGSYGYTF

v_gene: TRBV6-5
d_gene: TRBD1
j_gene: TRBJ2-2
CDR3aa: CASRGQARTGELFF

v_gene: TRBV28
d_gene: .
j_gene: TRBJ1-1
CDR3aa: CASSSGQSTGAFF

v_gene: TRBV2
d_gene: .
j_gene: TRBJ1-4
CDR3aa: CASSRTVATNEKLFF

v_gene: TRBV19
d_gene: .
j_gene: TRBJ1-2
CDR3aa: CATQGAYGYTF

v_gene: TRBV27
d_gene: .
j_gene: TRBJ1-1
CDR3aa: CASSPQGFAEAFF

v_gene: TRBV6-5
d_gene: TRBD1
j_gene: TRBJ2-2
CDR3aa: CASSMTGAGELFF

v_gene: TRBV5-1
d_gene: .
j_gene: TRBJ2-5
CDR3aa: CASSFPGAEETQYF

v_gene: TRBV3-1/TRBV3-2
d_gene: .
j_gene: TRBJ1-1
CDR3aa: CASSQDLGGEHAFF

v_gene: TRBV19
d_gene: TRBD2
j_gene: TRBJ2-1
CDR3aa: CASSIGLALNEQFF

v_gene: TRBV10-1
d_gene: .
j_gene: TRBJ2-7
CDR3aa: CASSEQGQAYEQYF

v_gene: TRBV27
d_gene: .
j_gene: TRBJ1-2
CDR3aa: CASTAGRNYGYTF

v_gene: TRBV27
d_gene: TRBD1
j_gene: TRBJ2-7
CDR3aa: CASSKQGAIYEQYF

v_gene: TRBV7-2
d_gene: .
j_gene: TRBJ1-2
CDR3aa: CASIFLDIRENYGYTF